This TCR beta chain was recovered during a study of CD8+CD57+ T cells in acquired aplastic anemia. About the research overall: An average of roughly 3 ug of DNA was obtained from sorted CD4+ and CD8+ cells. Regarding the study as a whole: Controls and patients did not differ significantly in CD8+ Simpson's diversity. Both patients and controls carried the same twenty-nine CD8+ CDR3 sequences.

V was clipped by 6 bases and J by 12 bases, with 14 bases between them. Germline loops: CDR1 ENHRY, CDR2 SYGVKD. The CDR3 consists of 11 residues. This clonotype is medium-sized (0.01 to 0.1%) by share. What it recognizes is unknown. The template used for profiling TCR beta VDJ and CDR3 was genomic DNA. Via MiXCR, TCRdb re-called the reads, giving one row per CDR3 protein. The sample holds about 190,000 distinct CDR3 sequences, 50% to 55% seen once. The specimen was sorted CD4+, CD8+, or CD8+CD57+ T cells (not recorded which) from PBMCs. This TCR was recovered from a human donor in good health, serving as a control. The V gene is TRBV10-3, the J gene TRBJ1-1, with a possible D match to TRBD1 (5 bases). The CDR3 loop is CAIRGETVTFF. CDR3 DNA: TGTGCCATCAGGGGGGAGACAGTGACTTTCTTT.